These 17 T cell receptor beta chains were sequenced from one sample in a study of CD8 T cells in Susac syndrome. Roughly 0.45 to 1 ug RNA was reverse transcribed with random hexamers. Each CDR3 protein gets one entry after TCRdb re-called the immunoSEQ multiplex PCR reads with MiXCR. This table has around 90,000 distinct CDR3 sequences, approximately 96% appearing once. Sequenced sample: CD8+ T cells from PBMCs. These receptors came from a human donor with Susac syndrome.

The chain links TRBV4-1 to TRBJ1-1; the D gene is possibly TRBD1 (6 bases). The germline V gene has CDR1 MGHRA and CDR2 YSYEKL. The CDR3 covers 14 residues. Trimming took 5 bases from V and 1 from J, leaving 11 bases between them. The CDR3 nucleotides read TGCGCCAGCAGCACACCGACAGGGAACACTGAAGCTTTCTTT. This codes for CASSTPTGNTEAFF.

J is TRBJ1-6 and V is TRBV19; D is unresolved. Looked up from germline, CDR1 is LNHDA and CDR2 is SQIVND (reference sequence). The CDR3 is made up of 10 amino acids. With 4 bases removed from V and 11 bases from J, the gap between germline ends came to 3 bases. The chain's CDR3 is CASSKAPLHF. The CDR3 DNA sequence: TGTGCCAGTAGTAAGGCACCCCTCCACTTT.

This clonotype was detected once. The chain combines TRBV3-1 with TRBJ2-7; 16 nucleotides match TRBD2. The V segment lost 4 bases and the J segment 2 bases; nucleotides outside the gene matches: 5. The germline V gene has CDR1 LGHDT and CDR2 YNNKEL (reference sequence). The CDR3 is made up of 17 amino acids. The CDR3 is CASSPGLAGGPAYEQYF. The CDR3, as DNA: TGTGCCAGCAGCCCGGGACTAGCGGGGGGGCCGGCCTACGAGCAGTACTTC.

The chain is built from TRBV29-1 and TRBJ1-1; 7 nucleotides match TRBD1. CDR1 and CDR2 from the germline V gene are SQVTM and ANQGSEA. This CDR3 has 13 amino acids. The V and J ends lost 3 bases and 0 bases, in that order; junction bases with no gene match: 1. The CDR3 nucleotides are TGCAGCGTTGACGGGACAGTGAACACTGAAGCTTTCTTT. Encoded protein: CSVDGTVNTEAFF. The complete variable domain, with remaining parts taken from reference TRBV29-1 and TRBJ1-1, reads SAVISQKPSRDICQRGTSLTIQCQVDSQVTMMFWYRQQPGQSLTLIATANQGSEATYESGFVIDKFPISRPNLTFSTLTVSNMSPEDSSIYLCSVDGTVNTEAFFGQGTRLTVV.

The CDR3 nucleotides are TGTGCCAGCAGTTTACAGGGCTATGGCTACACCTTC. It translates to CASSLQGYGYTF. The J gene is TRBJ1-2, the V gene TRBV12-3 or TRBV12-4; tentatively, D is TRBD1 (5 bases). Trimming stripped 2 bases from V and 4 bases from J, with 5 bases between. This CDR3 spans 12 amino acids.

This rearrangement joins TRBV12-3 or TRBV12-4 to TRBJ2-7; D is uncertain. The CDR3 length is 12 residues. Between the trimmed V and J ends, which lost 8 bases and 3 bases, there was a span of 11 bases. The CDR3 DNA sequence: TGTGCCAGCGCCTGGAGTGGCTACGAGCAGTACTTC. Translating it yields CASAWSGYEQYF.

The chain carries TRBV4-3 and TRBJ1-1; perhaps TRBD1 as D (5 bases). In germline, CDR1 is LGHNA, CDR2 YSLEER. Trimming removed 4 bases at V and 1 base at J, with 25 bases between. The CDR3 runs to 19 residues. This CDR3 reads CASSRRAGRDSHRNTEAFF. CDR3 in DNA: TGCGCCAGCAGCCGAAGAGCTGGCAGGGATAGCCACCGGAACACTGAAGCTTTCTTT.

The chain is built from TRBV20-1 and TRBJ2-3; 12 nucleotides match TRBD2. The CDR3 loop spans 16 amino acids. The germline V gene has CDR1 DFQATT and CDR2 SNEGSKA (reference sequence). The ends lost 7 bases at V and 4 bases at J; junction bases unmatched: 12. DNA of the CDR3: TGCAGTGTCGAGGAGCTAGCGGGGGGGGCCCCAGATACGCAGTATTTT. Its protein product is CSVEELAGGAPDTQYF.

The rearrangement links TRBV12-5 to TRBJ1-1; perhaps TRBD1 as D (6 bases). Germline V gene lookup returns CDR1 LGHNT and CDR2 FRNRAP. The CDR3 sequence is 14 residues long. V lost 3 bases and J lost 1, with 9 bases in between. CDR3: CASGFNRENTEAFF. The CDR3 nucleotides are TGTGCTAGTGGTTTTAACAGGGAGAACACTGAAGCTTTCTTT. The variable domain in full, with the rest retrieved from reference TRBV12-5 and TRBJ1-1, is DARVTQTPRHKVTEMGQEVTMRCQPILGHNTVFWYRQTMMQGLELLAYFRNRAPLDDSGMPKDRFSAEMPDATLATLKIQPSEPRDSAVYFCASGFNRENTEAFFGQGTRLTVV.

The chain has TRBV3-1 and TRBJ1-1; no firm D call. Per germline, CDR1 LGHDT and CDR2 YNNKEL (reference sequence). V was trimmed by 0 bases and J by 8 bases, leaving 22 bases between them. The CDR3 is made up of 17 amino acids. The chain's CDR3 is CASSQDERAAETWEAFF. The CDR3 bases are TGTGCCAGCAGCCAAGATGAGAGGGCGGCGGAGACCTGGGAAGCTTTCTTT.

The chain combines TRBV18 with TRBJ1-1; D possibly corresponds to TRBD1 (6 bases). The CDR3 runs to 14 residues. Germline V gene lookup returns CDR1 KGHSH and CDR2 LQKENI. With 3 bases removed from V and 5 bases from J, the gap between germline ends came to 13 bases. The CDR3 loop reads CASSPIRGETEAFF. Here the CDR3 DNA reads TGTGCCAGCTCACCGATCAGGGGAGAAACTGAAGCTTTCTTT.

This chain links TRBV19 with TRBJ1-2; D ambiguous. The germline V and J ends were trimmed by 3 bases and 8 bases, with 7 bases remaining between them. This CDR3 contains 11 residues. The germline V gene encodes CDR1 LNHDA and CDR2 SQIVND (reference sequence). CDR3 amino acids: CASSMGKGYTF. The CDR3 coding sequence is TGTGCCAGTAGTATGGGGAAAGGCTACACCTTC.

The CDR3 region is CAWSPPGGYTEAFF. In DNA, the CDR3 is TGTGCCTGGAGTCCCCCCGGGGGATACACTGAAGCTTTCTTT. The genes are TRBV30 and TRBJ1-1; possibly TRBD1 for D (5 bases). This CDR3 region has 14 residues. Germline lookup yields CDR1 GTSNPN and CDR2 SVGIG (reference sequence). Trimming stripped 2 bases from V and 3 bases from J, with 13 bases between.

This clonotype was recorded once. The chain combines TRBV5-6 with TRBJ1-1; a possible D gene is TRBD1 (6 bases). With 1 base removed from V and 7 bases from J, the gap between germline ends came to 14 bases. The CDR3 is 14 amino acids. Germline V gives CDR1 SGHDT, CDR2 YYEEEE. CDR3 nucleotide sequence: TGTGCCAGCAGCTTGTTACAGGGACGGGTTGAAGCTTTCTTT. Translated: CASSLLQGRVEAFF.

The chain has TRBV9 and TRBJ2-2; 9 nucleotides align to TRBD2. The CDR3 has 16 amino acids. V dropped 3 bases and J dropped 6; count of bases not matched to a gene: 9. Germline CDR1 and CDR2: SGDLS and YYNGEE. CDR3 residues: CASSGSGTSLPGELFF. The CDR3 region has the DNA TGTGCCAGCAGCGGCTCCGGGACTAGCTTGCCCGGGGAGCTGTTTTTT.

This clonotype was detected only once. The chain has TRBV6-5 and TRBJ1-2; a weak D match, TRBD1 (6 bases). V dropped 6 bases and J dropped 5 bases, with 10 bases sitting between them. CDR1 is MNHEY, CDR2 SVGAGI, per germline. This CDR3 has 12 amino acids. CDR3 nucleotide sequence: TGTGCCAGCAGACGGGACATTTATGGCTACACCTTC. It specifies CASRRDIYGYTF.

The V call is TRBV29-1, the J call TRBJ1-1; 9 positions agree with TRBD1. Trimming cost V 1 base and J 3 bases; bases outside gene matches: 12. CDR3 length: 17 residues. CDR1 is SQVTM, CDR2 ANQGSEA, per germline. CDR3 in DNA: TGCAGCGTTGAAGCTCCAGACAGGGGGAGGACTTACACTGAAGCTTTCTTT. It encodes CSVEAPDRGRTYTEAFF. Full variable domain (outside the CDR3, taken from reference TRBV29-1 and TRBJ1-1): SAVISQKPSRDICQRGTSLTIQCQVDSQVTMMFWYRQQPGQSLTLIATANQGSEATYESGFVIDKFPISRPNLTFSTLTVSNMSPEDSSIYLCSVEAPDRGRTYTEAFFGQGTRLTVV.